Listed here are 22 T cell receptor beta chains from one sample, sequenced in a study of T cells in localized non-small cell lung cancer (dated by TCRdb to about 2020). The library was obtained by the immunoSEQ multiplex PCR assay. The clones in this table, taken by TCRdb from immuneACCESS, are in-frame only. Not every clone is retained; where verified, under half of the shortfall comes from an unresolved V gene, and the cause of the rest is unknown. The sample records some 71,000 clones, 80% to 90% of which are singletons. Roughly 13% of the sample is taken by the ten largest. Specimen: peripheral blood, collected before any cancer treatment. Source of these receptors: a female donor over 55 with stage I lung adenocarcinoma.

This chain uses TRBV5-1 with TRBJ1-3; D is possibly TRBD1 (6 bases). The ends were cut back, 0 bases at V and 0 bases at J, with 10 bases in the middle. The CDR3 is made up of 16 amino acids. The germline V gene has CDR1 SGHRS and CDR2 YFSETQ. CDR3: CASSLGDNYSGNTIYF. CDR3 DNA sequence: TGCGCCAGCAGCTTGGGGGACAACTACTCTGGAAACACCATATATTTT.

This clone was found once. The chain employs TRBV27 and TRBJ1-5, with 8 nucleotides matching TRBD1. This CDR3 spans 14 amino acids. Germline V gene sequence: CDR1 MNHEY, CDR2 SMNVEV (reference sequence). The V segment lost 5 bases and the J segment 11 bases; nucleotides outside the gene matches: 11. CDR3 nucleotides: TGTGCCAGCAGTCCGGACAGGGTTTCCAATACCCAGCATTTT. This codes for CASSPDRVSNTQHF.

The CDR3 loop is CASSLIASYEQYF. In DNA, the CDR3 is TGTGCCAGCAGCTTAATTGCCTCCTACGAGCAGTACTTC. This chain joins TRBV7-2 and TRBJ2-7; D is uncertain. V shed 2 bases and J shed 0 bases, with 5 bases lying between them. CDR3 size: 13 residues. Per the germline V gene, CDR1 is SGHTA and CDR2 is FQGNSA.

The chain recombines TRBV4-1 with TRBJ2-5, with TRBD2 as a possible D gene (6 bases). The CDR3 is 13 amino acids. Trimming took 6 bases from V and 5 from J, leaving 13 bases between them. Germline V CDR1 and CDR2: MGHRA, YSYEKL. This CDR3 is CASRGTGAETQYF. DNA for the CDR3: TGCGCCAGCAGGGGGACTGGGGCGGAGACCCAGTACTTC.

This chain links TRBV7-3 with TRBJ2-7; D unresolved. The V gene's germline CDR1 is SGHTA and CDR2 FQGTGA. Trimming left V 2 bases short and J 3 bases short, with 11 bases between. The CDR3 totals 14 residues. CDR3 region: CASSLYPDFYEQYF. The CDR3 nucleotides read TGTGCCAGCAGCTTATACCCCGATTTCTACGAGCAGTACTTC.

V usage is TRBV6-5 and J usage is TRBJ1-3; 10 nucleotides line up with TRBD1. V lost 0 bases, J lost 2 bases, and 1 base stayed unmatched. Germline CDR1 and CDR2: MNHEY and SVGAGI. The CDR3 length is 16 residues. The CDR3 loop is CASSYSGQGAGNTIYF. The DNA for the CDR3 is TGTGCCAGCAGTTACTCCGGACAGGGGGCTGGAAACACCATATATTTT.

This clone showed up just once. This chain uses TRBV7-8 with TRBJ1-3; D remains unclear. The germline gives CDR1 SGHVS, CDR2 FQNEAQ. Trimming pared 6 bases from V and 4 bases from J, leaving 10 bases between. The CDR3 has 13 amino acids. DNA of the CDR3: TGTGCCAGCAGGGGCTGGTCAGGAAACACCATATATTTT. It yields the protein CASRGWSGNTIYF.

This clone was recorded a few times. The rearrangement uses TRBV4-2 and TRBJ2-3; D perhaps matches TRBD2 (5 bases). This CDR3 spans 13 amino acids. CDR1 and CDR2 from the germline V gene are LGHNA and YNFKEQ. V dropped 0 bases and J dropped 5 bases, with 6 bases sitting between them. The CDR3 sequence: CASSQDGRDTQYF. DNA for the CDR3: TGTGCCAGCAGCCAAGATGGGAGAGATACGCAGTATTTT.

This clone was seen a single time. The chain couples TRBV5-5 to TRBJ1-4; D remains ambiguous. Deletions cut 0 bases from V and 11 bases from J, with 14 bases between. Germline V gene sequence: CDR1 SGHKS, CDR2 YYEKEE (reference sequence). The CDR3 totals 14 residues. The CDR3 DNA follows: TGTGCCAGCAGCTTGGATCCTAACGCAAGGAAACTGTTTTTT. Translating it yields CASSLDPNARKLFF. Supplemented by reference TRBV5-5 and TRBJ1-4, the full variable domain reads DAGVTQSPTHLIKTRGQQVTLRCSPISGHKSVSWYQQVLGQGPQFIFQYYEKEERGRGNFPDRFSARQFPNYSSELNVNALLLGDSALYLCASSLDPNARKLFFGSGTQLSVL.

The CDR3 bases are TGTGCCAGCAGCCGGACAGGGAATCAGCCCCAGCATTTT. Amino acid sequence: CASSRTGNQPQHF. The chain combines TRBV2 with TRBJ1-5; TRBD1 matches 8 bases. V was clipped by 6 bases and J by 4 bases; unmatched bases: 2. This CDR3 has 13 amino acids. The germline V gene has CDR1 SNHLY and CDR2 FYNNEI.

This sequence joins TRBV30 and TRBJ2-6, with 8 bases aligning to TRBD2. Losses at the gene ends were 4 bases for V and 2 bases for J; bases not matched to a gene: 4. The length of the CDR3 is 15 residues. Germline lookup yields CDR1 GTSNPN and CDR2 SVGIG (reference sequence). The CDR3 reads CAWTRGGAGANVLTF. The CDR3 nucleotides are TGTGCCTGGACTCGGGGGGGAGCTGGGGCCAACGTCCTGACTTTC.

This clone occurred a few times. The rearrangement links TRBV18 to TRBJ1-3; weak D call: TRBD1 (6 bases). V lost 6 bases and J 4 bases, leaving 13 bases between the germline ends. Germline V gives CDR1 KGHSH, CDR2 LQKENI. This CDR3 comprises 14 residues. The DNA for the CDR3 is TGTGCCAGCTCGGAGGGGGTCCTCGGAAACACCATATATTTT. Translating it yields CASSEGVLGNTIYF.

The rearrangement joins TRBV5-4 to TRBJ1-2; D not certain. Per the germline V gene, CDR1 is SGHNT and CDR2 is YYREEE (reference sequence). The CDR3 runs to 12 residues. Trimming took 2 bases from V and 0 from J, leaving 2 bases between them. The CDR3 protein is CASSFSNYGYTF. CDR3 nucleotide sequence: TGTGCCAGCAGCTTTTCTAACTATGGCTACACCTTC.

This sequence joins TRBV11-2 and TRBJ2-3; TRBD2 agrees at 10 bases. V shed 1 base and J 1 base; nucleotides not matched to a gene: 8. The length of the CDR3 is 18 residues. In germline, CDR1 is SGHAT, CDR2 FQNNGV. The CDR3 sequence: CASSLAGRGTSGTDTQYF. The CDR3, as DNA: TGTGCCAGCAGCTTAGCCGGTAGGGGGACTAGCGGCACAGATACGCAGTATTTT.

This clone has just one count. The V call is TRBV10-2, the J call TRBJ2-5; 8 bases fit TRBD2. V lost 11 bases to trimming and J lost 5 bases; unmatched junction nucleotides: 10. Per germline, CDR1 WSHSY and CDR2 SAAADI. The CDR3 loop spans 13 amino acids. The chain's CDR3 is CACQIAGLETQYF. For the CDR3, the DNA is TGCGCCTGCCAGATAGCGGGGCTGGAGACCCAGTACTTC.

The table lists this clone with a count of one. CDR3 region: CASSLEGTLSYNEQFF. CDR3 DNA sequence: TGTGCCAGCAGCTTAGAGGGGACACTCTCCTACAATGAGCAGTTCTTC. This chain joins TRBV7-2 and TRBJ2-1, with D perhaps matching TRBD1 (6 bases). Germline V gives CDR1 SGHTA, CDR2 FQGNSA. V dropped 1 base and J dropped 0 bases, with 10 bases sitting between them. CDR3 length: 16 residues.

The chain combines TRBV11-2 with TRBJ2-1; D is uncertain. Trimming shortened V by 2 bases and J by 2 bases, and 10 bases separated the two germline ends. The CDR3 totals 15 residues. Germline V lookup: CDR1 SGHAT, CDR2 FQNNGV. CDR3 residues: CASSLRWAPYNEQFF. CDR3 in DNA: TGTGCCAGCAGCTTAAGGTGGGCGCCCTACAATGAGCAGTTCTTC.

This clone was recorded once. The chain carries TRBV10-2 and TRBJ1-1; TRBD1 is a possible D gene (5 bases). The CDR3 is 12 residues long. The V and J ends lost 2 bases and 5 bases respectively, with 6 bases between them. Germline CDR1 WSHSY, CDR2 SAAADI. CDR3 sequence (DNA): TGCGCCAGCAGTGAGGGGGGTACTGAAGCTTTCTTT. Its protein is CASSEGGTEAFF.

The V call is TRBV19, the J call TRBJ1-5; 11 nucleotides agree with TRBD1. J lost 7 bases, V lost 5 bases, and 13 bases had no gene match. The germline CDR1 and CDR2 sequences are LNHDA and SQIVND (reference sequence). The CDR3 runs to 17 residues. The CDR3 nucleotides read TGTGCCAGTAGTCCAGAGGGATGGGGACAGGGGGTCCAGCCCCAGCATTTT. This codes for CASSPEGWGQGVQPQHF.

V is TRBV30 and J is TRBJ1-6; D is perhaps TRBD1 (5 bases). Trimming removed 0 bases from V and 8 bases from J, with 17 bases in between. The germline gives CDR1 GTSNPN, CDR2 SVGIG (reference sequence). This CDR3 spans 16 amino acids. CDR3 bases: TGTGCCTGGAGTGTACGACAGCTACCCCAGTATTCACCCCTCCACTTT. It is translated as CAWSVRQLPQYSPLHF. The full variable domain, completed using reference TRBV30 and TRBJ1-6, is SQTIHQWPATLVQPVGSPLSLECTVEGTSNPNLYWYRQAAGRGLQLLFYSVGIGQISSEVPQNLSASRPQDRQFILSSKKLLLSDSGFYLCAWSVRQLPQYSPLHFGNGTRLTVT.

On this clone itself: Its ends do not fully match the called genes, so a read error is possible. Other nucleotide sequences from this sample produce the same CDR3. The V call is TRBV11-1, the J call TRBJ2-7; D might be TRBD2 (5 bases). The CDR3 contains 12 residues. Germline V gene sequence: CDR1 SGHAT, CDR2 FQDESV (reference sequence). The CDR3 sequence: CASSLGLGEQYF. As DNA, the CDR3 is TGTGCCAGCAGTTTAGGACTGGGAGAGCAGTACTTC. Combining the CDR3 with reference TRBV11-1 and TRBJ2-7 gives the whole variable domain EAEVAQSPRYKITEKSQAVAFWCDPISGHATLYWYRQILGQGPELLVQFQDESVVDDSQLPKDRFSAERLKGVDSTLKIQPAELGDSAMYLCASSLGLGEQYFGPGTRLTVT.

The chain recombines TRBV5-4 with TRBJ1-4; D gene uncertain. Germline V CDR1 and CDR2: SGHNT, YYREEE (reference sequence). Trimming cost V 2 bases and J 0 bases, with 5 bases left between them. The CDR3 extends over 14 amino acids. CDR3 amino acids: CASSFAATNEKLFF. DNA for the CDR3: TGTGCCAGCAGCTTCGCAGCAACTAATGAAAAACTGTTTTTT.